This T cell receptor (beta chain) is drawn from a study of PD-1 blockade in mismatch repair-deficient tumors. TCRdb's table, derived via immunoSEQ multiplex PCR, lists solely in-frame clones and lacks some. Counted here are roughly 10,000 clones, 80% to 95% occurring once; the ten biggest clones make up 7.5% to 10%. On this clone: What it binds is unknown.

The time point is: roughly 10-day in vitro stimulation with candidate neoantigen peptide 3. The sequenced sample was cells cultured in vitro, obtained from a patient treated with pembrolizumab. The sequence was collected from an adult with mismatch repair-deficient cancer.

The DNA for the CDR3 is TGTGCCAGCTCCCGGGCCTACGAGCAGTACTTC. Translated, it gives CASSRAYEQYF. The J gene is TRBJ2-7, the V gene TRBV14; D remains ambiguous. The CDR3 contains 11 residues. Germline V gene sequence: CDR1 SGHDN, CDR2 FVKESK. Deletions cut 8 bases from V and 2 bases from J, with 7 bases between. The whole variable domain, remainder taken from reference TRBV14 and TRBJ2-7, is EAGVTQFPSHSVIEKGQTVTLRCDPISGHDNLYWYRRVMGKEIKFLLHFVKESKQDESGMPNNRFLAERTGGTYSTLKVQPAELEDSGVYFCASSRAYEQYFGPGTRLTVT.